This TCR beta chain derives from a study of T cell responses to AZD1222 COVID-19 vaccine. Study-wide results and caveats: The peak T cell response came first, and repertoires were sampled only after it. Donors, mostly white British, included more females; clonal diversity was possibly underestimated. Per reports, nearly half of all spike-specific TCRs target regions that are unmutated in variants.

Germline-derived CDR1 and CDR2 are SGHVS and FQNEAQ. V gave up 4 bases and J gave up 16 bases; unmatched junction bases: 10. The CDR3 contains 12 residues. Method: immunoSEQ multiplex PCR; TCRdb's copy keeps in-frame clones and lacks some. The data hold about 150,000 clones, with about 93% observed a single time. On this clone: Its cognate antigen is unknown.

The genes are TRBV7-8 and TRBJ2-1, with 7 bases that match TRBD2. The source was peripheral blood, collected on day 0 of AZD1222 vaccination. This receptor was identified in an adult in good health. CDR3 sequence (DNA): TGTGCCAGCAGCTACTACTCCGGGACTACTTTCTTC. Its protein product is CASSYYSGTTFF.